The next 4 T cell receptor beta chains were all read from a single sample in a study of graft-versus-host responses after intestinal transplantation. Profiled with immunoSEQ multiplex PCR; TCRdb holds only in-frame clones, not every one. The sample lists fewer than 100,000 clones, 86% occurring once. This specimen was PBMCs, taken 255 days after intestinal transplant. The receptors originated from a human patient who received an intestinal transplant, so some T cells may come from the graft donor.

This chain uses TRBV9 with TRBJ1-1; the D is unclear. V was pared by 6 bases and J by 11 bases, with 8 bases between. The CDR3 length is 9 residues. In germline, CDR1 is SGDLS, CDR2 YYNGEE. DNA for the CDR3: TGTGCCAGCAAGGGTGGGGCTTTCTTT. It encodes CASKGGAFF. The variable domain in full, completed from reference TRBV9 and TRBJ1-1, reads DSGVTQTPKHLITATGQRVTLRCSPRSGDLSVYWYQQSLDQGLQFLIQYYNGEERAKGNILERFSAQQFPDLHSELNLSSLELGDSALYFCASKGGAFFGQGTRLTVV.

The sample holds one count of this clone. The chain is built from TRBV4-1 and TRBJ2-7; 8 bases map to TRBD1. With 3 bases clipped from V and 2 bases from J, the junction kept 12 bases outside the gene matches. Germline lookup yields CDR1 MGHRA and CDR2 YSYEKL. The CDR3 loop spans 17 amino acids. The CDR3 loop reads CASSHGAGTGHTYEQYF. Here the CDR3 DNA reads TGCGCCAGCAGCCATGGGGCCGGGACAGGCCATACCTACGAGCAGTACTTC.

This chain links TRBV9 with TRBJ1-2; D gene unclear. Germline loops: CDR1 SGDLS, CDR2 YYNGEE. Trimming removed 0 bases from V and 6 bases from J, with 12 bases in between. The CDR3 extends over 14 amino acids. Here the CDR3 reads CASSVGEGANGYTF. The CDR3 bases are TGTGCCAGCAGCGTAGGCGAGGGCGCAAATGGCTACACCTTC.

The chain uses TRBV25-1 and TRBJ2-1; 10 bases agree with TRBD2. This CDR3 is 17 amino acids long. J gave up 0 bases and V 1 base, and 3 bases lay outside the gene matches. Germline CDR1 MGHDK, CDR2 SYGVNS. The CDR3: CASSELPSGSSYNEQFF. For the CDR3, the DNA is TGTGCCAGCAGTGAATTACCTAGCGGGAGCTCCTACAATGAGCAGTTCTTC. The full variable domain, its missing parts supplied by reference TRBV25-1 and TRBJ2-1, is EADIYQTPRYLVIGTGKKITLECSQTMGHDKMYWYQQDPGMELHLIHYSYGVNSTEKGDLSSESTVSRIRTEHFPLTLESARPSHTSQYLCASSELPSGSSYNEQFFGPGTRLTVL.